This TCR beta chain was sequenced for a study of OX40 agonist ivuxolimab in advanced cancers. The CDR3 has 16 amino acids. Trimming cost V 5 bases and J 4 bases; bases outside gene matches: 13. From germline, CDR1 is SEHNR and CDR2 FQNEAQ (reference sequence). The assay was immunoSEQ multiplex PCR, and TCRdb's table has in-frame clones only and misses some. The top ten hold less than 2.5% of the sample, which has some 70,000 clones, 80% to 90% seen once. The sequencing here drew on CD4+ or CD8+ T cells sorted from blood, taken in a trial of the OX40 agonist ivuxolimab. This sequence was found in an adult with an advanced solid tumor such as melanoma, head and neck, liver or kidney cancer. This chain connects TRBV7-9 to TRBJ1-2, with 7 bases matching TRBD1. CDR3 in DNA: TGTGCCAGCAGCAAGATAACAGGGGTCCCCGCCTATGGCTACACCTTC. Protein product: CASSKITGVPAYGYTF.